This TCR beta chain was obtained from a study of T cell responses to AZD1222 COVID-19 vaccine. Sequencing used immunoSEQ multiplex PCR; TCRdb keeps in-frame clones, though not all of them. The sample lists some 280,000 clones; 94% were seen once. Whole-study findings and limits: Donors were mostly white British, more females; clonal diversity possibly underestimated. Only after the peak T cell response were repertoires sampled.

Notes on this clone: What it binds is unknown.

Samples with a second dose at about 4 or about 12 weeks were pooled together. CDR1 is SGHTA, CDR2 FQGNSA, per germline. CDR3 length: 14 amino acids. V was trimmed by 5 bases and J by 1 base, leaving 11 bases between them. V usage is TRBV7-2 and J usage is TRBJ2-5, with a possible D match to TRBD1 (6 bases). The TCR originated in an adult who received the AZD1222 COVID-19 vaccine. The material sequenced was peripheral blood, taken 28 days after the second AZD1222 dose. CDR3 residues: CASSARGSQETQYF. CDR3 nucleotides: TGTGCCAGCAGCGCTAGGGGGAGCCAAGAGACCCAGTACTTC. Looking up the rest from reference TRBV7-2 and TRBJ2-5 gives the full variable domain: GAGVSQSPSNKVTEKGKDVELRCDPISGHTALYWYRQSLGQGLEFLIYFQGNSAPDKSGLPSDRFSAERTGGSVSTLTIQRTQQEDSAVYLCASSARGSQETQYFGPGTRLLVL.